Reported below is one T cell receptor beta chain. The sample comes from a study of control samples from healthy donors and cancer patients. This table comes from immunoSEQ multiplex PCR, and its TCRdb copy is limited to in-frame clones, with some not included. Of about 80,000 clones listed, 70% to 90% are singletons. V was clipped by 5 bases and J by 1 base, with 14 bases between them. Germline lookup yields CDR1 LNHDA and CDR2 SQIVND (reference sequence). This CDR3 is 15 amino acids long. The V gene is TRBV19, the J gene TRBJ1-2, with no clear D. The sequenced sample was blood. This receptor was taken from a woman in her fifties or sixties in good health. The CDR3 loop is CASSARGTLNYGYTF. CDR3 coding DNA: TGTGCCAGTAGTGCCCGGGGTACTCTTAACTATGGCTACACCTTC.